The sample holds many counts of the clone carrying this T cell receptor beta chain. The data are from a study of regulatory T cells in long-lasting Graves disease. Between the trimmed V and J ends, which lost 3 bases and 0 bases, there was a span of 9 bases. The CDR3 covers 14 residues. Germline CDR1 is SGHAT and CDR2 is FQNNGV. CDR3-region Arm-PCR and iRepertoire HTBI primers produced the TCR beta libraries. TCRdb re-derived calls from the multiplex PCR reads in MiXCR, one entry per CDR3 protein. The sample lists about 460,000 distinct CDR3 sequences, about 20% occurring once. Time point denoted: persistent/refractory GD, antithyroid drugs over 5 years with positive TRAb. Construction of the TCR library relied on RNA isolated from PBMCs.

The chain couples TRBV11-2 to TRBJ2-7, with D uncertain. The receptor was derived from a female donor with Graves disease. The specimen comprised peripheral blood mononuclear cells (PBMCs), sampled when the disease was refractory, from a patient treated with antithyroid drugs. CDR3 sequence (DNA): TGTGCCAGCAGCTTTTCCCCTGACTCCTACGAGCAGTACTTC. Protein: CASSFSPDSYEQYF.